Listed below are T cell receptor beta chains from one sample, sequenced in a study of T cell responses to AZD1222 COVID-19 vaccine. Sequencing used immunoSEQ multiplex PCR; TCRdb keeps in-frame clones, though not all of them. The table has 90,000 to 150,000 clones, around 90% seen once; the top ten hold 2.5% to 3%. Sample: peripheral blood, taken 28 days after the second AZD1222 dose. The origin of the receptors is an adult who received the AZD1222 COVID-19 vaccine. CDR3s include the opening cysteine and the closing phenylalanine or tryptophan. D genes are given only for firm matches. For some rows the clone size is stated as once, few or many, or as a class when expanded; others skip it.

abundance: -; v_gene: TRBV3-1/TRBV3-2; j_gene: TRBJ1-6; d_gene: -; CDR3nt: TGTGCCAGCAGCCAAGTACGGGGAAATTCACCCCTCCACTTT; CDR3aa: CASSQVRGNSPLHF
abundance: -; v_gene: TRBV29-1; j_gene: TRBJ1-3; d_gene: -; CDR3nt: TGCAGCGTTGCAAGCGACAGCCATGGAAACACCATATATTTT; CDR3aa: CSVASDSHGNTIYF
abundance: once; v_gene: TRBV4-1; j_gene: TRBJ1-3; d_gene: -; CDR3nt: TGCGCCAGCAGCCAAGAGGGGGGGAGAAACACCATATATTTT; CDR3aa: CASSQEGGRNTIYF
abundance: -; v_gene: TRBV28; j_gene: TRBJ1-2; d_gene: -; CDR3nt: TGTGCCAGCAATAACGGGGTAGGCTACGGCTACACCTTC; CDR3aa: CASNNGVGYGYTF
abundance: few; v_gene: TRBV4-1; j_gene: TRBJ1-2; d_gene: -; CDR3nt: TGCGCCAGCAGCCAAGAAGGTCTTAACTATGGCTACACCTTC; CDR3aa: CASSQEGLNYGYTF
abundance: -; v_gene: TRBV15; j_gene: TRBJ2-2; d_gene: -; CDR3nt: TGTGCCACCAGCAGAGTGGTTGGCGGGTTGAACACCGGGGAGCTGTTTTTT; CDR3aa: CATSRVVGGLNTGELFF
abundance: -; v_gene: TRBV19; j_gene: TRBJ1-5; d_gene: -; CDR3nt: TGTGCCAGTAGTATAAGATTCGCAGGGCGCAGTCAGCCCCAGCATTTT; CDR3aa: CASSIRFAGRSQPQHF
abundance: -; v_gene: TRBV7-2; j_gene: TRBJ2-7; d_gene: -; CDR3nt: TGTGCCAGCAGCCACCAGGGGTCTCGGTACGAGCAGTACTTC; CDR3aa: CASSHQGSRYEQYF
abundance: -; v_gene: TRBV7-6; j_gene: TRBJ1-1; d_gene: -; CDR3nt: TGTGCCAGCAGCTCTCAGGGGAACACTGAAGCTTTCTTT; CDR3aa: CASSSQGNTEAFF
abundance: -; v_gene: TRBV18; j_gene: TRBJ1-3; d_gene: -; CDR3nt: TGTGCCAGCTCAGACAGTGCGAGCTCTGGAAACACCATATATTTT; CDR3aa: CASSDSASSGNTIYF
abundance: -; v_gene: TRBV11-2; j_gene: TRBJ1-3; d_gene: TRBD1; CDR3nt: TGTGCCAGCAGCTTGATGGGACAGCTCTCTGGAAACACCATATATTTT; CDR3aa: CASSLMGQLSGNTIYF
abundance: -; v_gene: TRBV15; j_gene: TRBJ1-3; d_gene: -; CDR3nt: TGTGCCACCAGCGGGGGGGGGTTCTCTGGAAACACCATATATTTT; CDR3aa: CATSGGGFSGNTIYF
abundance: -; v_gene: TRBV28; j_gene: TRBJ1-2; d_gene: TRBD1; CDR3nt: TGTGCCAGCAGTTCTCATGCTACCACAGGGGACCCTGGCTACACCTTC; CDR3aa: CASSSHATTGDPGYTF
abundance: -; v_gene: TRBV5-6; j_gene: TRBJ2-3; d_gene: TRBD2; CDR3nt: TGTGCCAGCAGCGTGGGACTAGCGGGGAGCACAGATACGCAGTATTTT; CDR3aa: CASSVGLAGSTDTQYF
abundance: -; v_gene: TRBV29-1; j_gene: TRBJ1-1; d_gene: -; CDR3nt: TGCAGCGTCGACCCACAGGAGCTGAACACTGAAGCTTTCTTT; CDR3aa: CSVDPQELNTEAFF
abundance: -; v_gene: TRBV6-5; j_gene: TRBJ1-5; d_gene: TRBD1; CDR3nt: TGTGCCAGCAGAGGACAGGGCGGTCAGCCCCAGCATTTT; CDR3aa: CASRGQGGQPQHF
abundance: many; v_gene: TRBV5-1; j_gene: TRBJ1-2; d_gene: -; CDR3nt: TGCGCCAGCAGCTATACGACAGGCACCCCCGGAGGCTACACCTTC; CDR3aa: CASSYTTGTPGGYTF
abundance: -; v_gene: TRBV28; j_gene: TRBJ2-1; d_gene: -; CDR3nt: TGTGCCAGCGGAAACAGGGTTACGCTCCTCTTC; CDR3aa: CASGNRVTLLF
abundance: once; v_gene: TRBV5-4; j_gene: TRBJ1-3; d_gene: -; CDR3nt: TGTGCCAGCAGCATGACCTCGGGAGGGTGGAGATCTGGAAACACCATATATTTT; CDR3aa: CASSMTSGGWRSGNTIYF
abundance: -; v_gene: TRBV7-2; j_gene: TRBJ2-1; d_gene: TRBD1; CDR3nt: TGTGCCAGCAGCTTAAATGGGGACAGTTACAATGAGCAGTTCTTC; CDR3aa: CASSLNGDSYNEQFF
abundance: -; v_gene: TRBV6-4; j_gene: TRBJ1-6; d_gene: -; CDR3nt: TGTGCCAGCAGTCGAAGCTCCTATAATTCACCCCTCCACTTT; CDR3aa: CASSRSSYNSPLHF
abundance: once; v_gene: TRBV7-2; j_gene: TRBJ2-2; d_gene: TRBD2; CDR3nt: TGTGCCAGCAGCTTATTGGGGGACTACCGCACCGGGGAGCTGTTTTTT; CDR3aa: CASSLLGDYRTGELFF
abundance: -; v_gene: TRBV5-1; j_gene: TRBJ1-5; d_gene: TRBD1; CDR3nt: TGCGCCAGCAGCCCGACAGGGGGTAGCAATCAGCCCCAGCATTTT; CDR3aa: CASSPTGGSNQPQHF
abundance: -; v_gene: TRBV4-1; j_gene: TRBJ1-5; d_gene: -; CDR3nt: TGCGCCAGCAGCCAAGGAAGGAGCCAGCCCCAGCATTTT; CDR3aa: CASSQGRSQPQHF
abundance: -; v_gene: TRBV4-1; j_gene: TRBJ2-1; d_gene: -; CDR3nt: TGCGCCAGCAGCCAAACATACAGGGTAAATGAGCAGTTCTTC; CDR3aa: CASSQTYRVNEQFF
abundance: -; v_gene: TRBV28; j_gene: TRBJ2-3; d_gene: -; CDR3nt: TGTGCCAGCAGCCCCTCCCCAGTGGCAGATACGCAGTATTTT; CDR3aa: CASSPSPVADTQYF
abundance: -; v_gene: TRBV7-2; j_gene: TRBJ2-3; d_gene: TRBD1; CDR3nt: TGTGCCAGCAGCCTAAACAGGGGGCGGTCTGATACGCAGTATTTT; CDR3aa: CASSLNRGRSDTQYF